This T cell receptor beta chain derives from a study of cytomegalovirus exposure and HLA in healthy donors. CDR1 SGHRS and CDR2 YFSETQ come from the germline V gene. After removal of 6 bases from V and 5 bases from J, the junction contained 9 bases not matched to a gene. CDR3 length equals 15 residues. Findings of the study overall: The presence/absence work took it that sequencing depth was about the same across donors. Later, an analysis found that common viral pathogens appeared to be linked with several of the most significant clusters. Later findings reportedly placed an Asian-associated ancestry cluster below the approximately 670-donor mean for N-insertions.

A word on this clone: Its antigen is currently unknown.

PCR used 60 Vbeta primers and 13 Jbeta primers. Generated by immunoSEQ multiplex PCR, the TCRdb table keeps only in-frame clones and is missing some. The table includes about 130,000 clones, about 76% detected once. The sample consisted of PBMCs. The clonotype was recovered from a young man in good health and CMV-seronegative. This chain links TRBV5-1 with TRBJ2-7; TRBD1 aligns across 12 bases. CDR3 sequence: CASKRSGQGAHEQYF. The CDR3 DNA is TGCGCCAGCAAACGGTCGGGACAGGGGGCTCACGAGCAGTACTTC.